A single sample is the source of the 12 T cell receptor beta chains below, sequenced in a study of CD8 T cells in Susac syndrome. Reverse transcription of about 0.5 to 1 ug RNA used random hexamers. TCRdb redid the calling of the immunoSEQ multiplex PCR reads with MiXCR, one entry per CDR3 protein. The repertoire includes about 180,000 distinct CDR3 sequences, 90% to 95% of them detected once, and about 0.15% sits in the top ten. Sequenced input: CD8+ T cells from PBMCs. The source is a human donor with multiple sclerosis.

The chain uses TRBV3-1 and TRBJ2-3; 12 bases align to TRBD2. The CDR3 contains 17 residues. V was pared by 0 bases and J by 5 bases, with 6 bases of the junction left unmatched. The germline V gene encodes CDR1 LGHDT and CDR2 YNNKEL (reference sequence). This CDR3 reads CASSQDLPSGRVDTQYF. The CDR3 region has the DNA TGTGCCAGCAGCCAAGACCTTCCTAGCGGGAGGGTAGATACGCAGTATTTT.

This clonotype was seen just once. This chain links TRBV11-2 with TRBJ1-1; 9 nucleotides align to TRBD1. Trimming removed 2 bases from V and 3 bases from J; junction bases left unmatched: 1. The V gene's germline CDR1 is SGHAT and CDR2 FQNNGV. The CDR3 covers 14 residues. CDR3 DNA sequence: TGTGCCAGCAGCTTATGGACAGGGGACACTGAAGCTTTCTTT. This translates into CASSLWTGDTEAFF.

This clonotype was picked up one time. V and J are TRBV10-3 and TRBJ2-7; 10 nucleotides align to TRBD2. Germline V lookup: CDR1 ENHRY, CDR2 SYGVKD. The J segment lost 2 bases and the V segment lost 2 bases, leaving 6 bases of the junction unmatched. The CDR3 consists of 16 residues. The CDR3 reads CAISEVSGGSTYEQYF. DNA for the CDR3: TGTGCCATCAGTGAGGTTAGCGGGGGGTCCACCTACGAGCAGTACTTC.

Here the CDR3 reads CSVGPTGHFYNEQFF. The CDR3, as DNA: TGCAGCGTTGGACCGACGGGACACTTTTACAATGAGCAGTTCTTC. The chain joins TRBV29-1 to TRBJ2-1, with TRBD1 as a possible D gene (6 bases). Trimming took 4 bases from V and 4 from J, leaving 17 bases between them. CDR1 is SQVTM, CDR2 ANQGSEA, per germline. The CDR3 has 15 amino acids.

The chain couples TRBV9 to TRBJ1-1, with D uncertain. V was pared by 2 bases and J by 5 bases, with 7 bases between. The germline gives CDR1 SGDLS, CDR2 YYNGEE. The CDR3 has 12 amino acids. CDR3 nucleotide sequence: TGTGCCAGCAGCGTCGACGGGACTGAAGCTTTCTTT. The encoded protein is CASSVDGTEAFF.

The V and J genes are TRBV9 and TRBJ2-6, with 9 bases identical to TRBD1. CDR1 is SGDLS, CDR2 YYNGEE, per germline. This CDR3 is built from 16 residues. Germline trimming cut 7 bases from V and 3 bases from J; bases unmatched to any gene: 8. CDR3 bases: TGTGCCAGCGGGGGGACAGGGACGAGTGGGGCCAACGTCCTGACTTTC. Its protein is CASGGTGTSGANVLTF. Full variable domain (outside the CDR3, taken from reference TRBV9 and TRBJ2-6): DSGVTQTPKHLITATGQRVTLRCSPRSGDLSVYWYQQSLDQGLQFLIQYYNGEERAKGNILERFSAQQFPDLHSELNLSSLELGDSALYFCASGGTGTSGANVLTFGAGSRLTVL.

The V call is TRBV12-3 or TRBV12-4, the J call TRBJ1-2; perhaps TRBD1 as D (5 bases). The CDR3 spans 13 residues. V was pared by 1 base and J by 8 bases, with 11 bases between. The CDR3 region has the DNA TGTGCCAGCAGTTTAGACCAGGGAGCGGGCTACACCTTC. This sequence encodes CASSLDQGAGYTF.

A single count supports this clonotype. The chain has TRBV20-1 and TRBJ2-7, with D unresolved. V lost 6 bases and J 3 bases, leaving 15 bases between the germline ends. The CDR3 sequence is 13 residues long. The germline V gene has CDR1 DFQATT and CDR2 SNEGSKA (reference sequence). CDR3 loop: CSASPDGFYEQYF. The CDR3 coding sequence is TGCAGTGCCTCCCCGGACGGATTCTACGAGCAGTACTTC.

V is TRBV18 and J is TRBJ2-1; D is unresolved. Germline lookup yields CDR1 KGHSH and CDR2 LQKENI. The CDR3 is 12 amino acids. V was cut by 6 bases and J by 7 bases, with 10 bases left in between. The CDR3 region has the DNA TGTGCCAGCTCCGACATCCGAAATGAGCAGTTCTTC. This gives the protein CASSDIRNEQFF.

The V and J genes are TRBV18 and TRBJ1-1, with TRBD1 as a possible D gene (5 bases). Trimming removed 0 bases at V and 0 bases at J, with 8 bases between. The germline CDR1 and CDR2 sequences are KGHSH and LQKENI. The CDR3 has 15 amino acids. For the CDR3, the DNA is TGTGCCAGCTCACCACCGGGGCAGCTGAACACTGAAGCTTTCTTT. Amino acid sequence: CASSPPGQLNTEAFF.

J is TRBJ2-3 and V is TRBV18; 7 positions agree with TRBD1. Germline assignment: CDR1 KGHSH and CDR2 LQKENI. The junction had 5 bases not matched to a gene; V was cut back by 1 base and J by 1 base. The CDR3 covers 16 residues. The CDR3 loop reads CASSPLTGTGTDTQYF. CDR3 DNA sequence: TGTGCCAGCTCACCACTGACCGGGACAGGCACAGATACGCAGTATTTT.

This CDR3 reads CASSQRTTGYNEQFF. The CDR3 nucleotides are TGCGCCAGCAGCCAAAGGACGACAGGGTACAATGAGCAGTTCTTC. V and J are TRBV4-1 and TRBJ2-1; TRBD1 aligns across 7 bases. Losses at the gene ends were 2 bases for V and 4 bases for J; bases not matched to a gene: 5. The CDR3 has 15 residues. Germline V gene data show CDR1 as MGHRA and CDR2 as YSYEKL.